The 14 T cell receptor beta chains given below trace back to one sample, sequenced in a study of blood T cell repertoires in COVID-19. TCRdb's table, derived via immunoSEQ multiplex PCR, lists solely in-frame clones and lacks some. In the table there are approximately 210,000 clones, roughly 91% of which are singletons. The material sequenced was PBMCs or T cells enriched from blood (not recorded which). These receptors were obtained from a man between 25 and 39 years old in a cohort exposed to, infected with or recovered from COVID-19 (not recorded which).

V is TRBV27 and J is TRBJ1-6; the D gene is possibly TRBD1 (5 bases). The V and J ends lost 7 bases and 8 bases respectively, with 15 bases between them. The CDR3 length is 14 residues. In germline, CDR1 is MNHEY, CDR2 SMNVEV (reference sequence). The CDR3 bases are TGTGCCAGCAACCCCTGGGGCGTTGATTCACCCCTCCACTTT. Its translation: CASNPWGVDSPLHF.

This chain connects TRBV20-1 to TRBJ2-2; tentative D call: TRBD1 (6 bases). The CDR3 is 11 amino acids. Germline values: CDR1 DFQATT, CDR2 SNEGSKA (reference sequence). V dropped 5 bases and J dropped 5 bases, with 6 bases sitting between them. The CDR3 sequence is CSAQGTGELFF. The DNA of the CDR3 is TGCAGTGCTCAGGGGACCGGGGAGCTGTTTTTT.

V gene TRBV5-4 combines with J gene TRBJ1-1, with 7 bases matching TRBD1. Germline V lookup: CDR1 SGHNT, CDR2 YYREEE (reference sequence). The CDR3 totals 14 residues. V dropped 4 bases and J dropped 1; count of bases not matched to a gene: 4. In DNA, the CDR3 is TGTGCCAGCAGCCAGGGACAGCGGAACACTGAAGCTTTCTTT. Encoded protein: CASSQGQRNTEAFF.

This chain uses TRBV11-2 with TRBJ2-5; maybe TRBD2 (7 bases). Trimming took off 6 bases at V and 5 bases at J, with 19 bases between the two ends. Germline CDR1 is SGHAT and CDR2 is FQNNGV. The CDR3 loop spans 15 amino acids. The CDR3: CASRSLRGGGETQYF. Here the CDR3 DNA reads TGTGCCAGCAGGAGCCTCAGGGGAGGGGGGGAGACCCAGTACTTC.

The genes are TRBV3-1 (or the pseudogene TRBV3-2) and TRBJ2-5; 10 bases fit TRBD2. Per germline, CDR1 LGHDT and CDR2 YNNKEL (reference sequence). The CDR3 is made up of 16 amino acids. The J segment lost 5 bases and the V segment lost 8 bases, leaving 14 bases of the junction unmatched. CDR3 sequence (DNA): TGTGCCAGCCGGGTGGTACCAGCGGGAGGGCCCGAGACCCAGTACTTC. Encoded protein: CASRVVPAGGPETQYF.

The chain combines TRBV7-9 with TRBJ1-1; 10 bases line up with TRBD1. V was pared by 3 bases and J by 5 bases, with 6 bases of the junction left unmatched. Per germline, CDR1 SEHNR and CDR2 FQNEAQ (reference sequence). The CDR3 runs to 15 residues. CDR3 protein: CASSLGQGRGTEAFF. The CDR3 region has the DNA TGTGCCAGCAGCTTGGGACAGGGGAGGGGAACTGAAGCTTTCTTT.

The rearrangement links TRBV25-1 to TRBJ1-5, with D perhaps matching TRBD1 (5 bases). This CDR3 is 12 amino acids long. V was trimmed by 3 bases and J by 7 bases, leaving 7 bases between them. In germline, CDR1 is MGHDK, CDR2 SYGVNS. Here the CDR3 reads CASSDQGQPQHF. The CDR3 DNA reads as TGTGCCAGCAGTGACCAGGGACAGCCCCAGCATTTT.

The chain couples TRBV7-2 to TRBJ1-5; D is undetermined. Germline CDR1 and CDR2: SGHTA and FQGNSA. The CDR3 is made up of 17 amino acids. V lost 0 bases to trimming and J lost 4 bases, with 16 bases between them. This chain's CDR3 is CASSLAARGLRNQPQHF. In nucleotides, the CDR3 is TGTGCCAGCAGCTTAGCTGCTCGGGGTTTGAGGAATCAGCCCCAGCATTTT.

This chain uses TRBV3-1 (or the pseudogene TRBV3-2) with TRBJ2-5, with 14 bases identical to TRBD2. This CDR3 spans 22 amino acids. Trimming at V came to 3 bases and at J to 3 bases, leaving 21 bases not matched to a gene. Germline values: CDR1 LGHDT, CDR2 YNNKEL (reference sequence). The CDR3 region has the DNA TGTGCCAGCAGCCAGGGAGAGGCAGGGGGCAGGTGGGGACTAGCGGGAGAAGAGACCCAGTACTTC. Amino acids: CASSQGEAGGRWGLAGEETQYF.

The rearrangement uses TRBV9 and TRBJ2-6; 10 nucleotides align to TRBD2. The V and J ends lost 4 bases and 3 bases, in that order; junction bases with no gene match: 13. Germline CDR1 reads SGDLS; CDR2 reads YYNGEE. This CDR3 comprises 19 residues. The CDR3 sequence: CASSPLLASGSGGANVLTF. CDR3 DNA: TGTGCCAGCAGCCCCCTCTTGGCTAGCGGGAGTGGTGGGGCCAACGTCCTGACTTTC.

The V call is TRBV11-2, the J call TRBJ1-6, with D hard to call. This CDR3 contains 16 residues. Germline V lookup: CDR1 SGHAT, CDR2 FQNNGV. The ends were cut back, 5 bases at V and 0 bases at J, with 11 bases in the middle. The chain's CDR3 is CASSPSPGSYNSPLHF. The CDR3 nucleotides are TGTGCCAGCAGCCCAAGTCCGGGCTCCTATAATTCACCCCTCCACTTT.

J is TRBJ2-2 and V is TRBV27; D possibly corresponds to TRBD1 (6 bases). This CDR3 spans 14 amino acids. Looked up from germline, CDR1 is MNHEY and CDR2 is SMNVEV (reference sequence). The V end was cut by 6 bases, the J end by 7 bases, with 15 bases between. DNA of the CDR3: TGTGCCAGCAGACCCGGGACAACTAACGGGGAGCTGTTTTTT. This encodes CASRPGTTNGELFF.

J is TRBJ2-5 and V is TRBV7-9, with TRBD2 matching over 13 bases. The CDR3 spans 18 residues. V lost 4 bases, J lost 5 bases, and 13 bases stayed unmatched. Germline values: CDR1 SEHNR, CDR2 FQNEAQ (reference sequence). Here the CDR3 reads CASSSRKRLAGGLETQYF. The CDR3 DNA sequence: TGTGCCAGCAGCTCACGTAAAAGACTAGCGGGAGGTTTGGAGACCCAGTACTTC.

CDR3 DNA sequence: TGTGCCAGCACCCCACATCGGACAGGGGGATATGGCTACACCTTC. It yields the protein CASTPHRTGGYGYTF. This chain joins TRBV27 and TRBJ1-2, with 10 nucleotides matching TRBD1. V trimming: 7 bases; J trimming: 5 bases; junction bases outside the gene matches: 10. From germline, CDR1 is MNHEY and CDR2 SMNVEV (reference sequence). The CDR3 is 15 amino acids.